This T cell receptor beta chain was recorded in a study of cytomegalovirus exposure and HLA in healthy donors. Overall study findings and caveats: The authors later found most CMV-associated TCR beta chains appeared HLA-restricted. V- and J-gene trimming in TCR beta was tied to a missense DCLRE1C variant by an analysis performed later. TRBV6-2, TRBV6-3 and other indistinguishable V segments were excluded. Among the most significant clusters, several appeared linked to common viral pathogens in a later analysis.

The CDR3 is 16 amino acids. V lost 4 bases and J 3 bases, leaving 19 bases between the germline ends. Germline values: CDR1 SGHKS, CDR2 YYEKEE (reference sequence). This clone was detected once. Its specificity is unknown. Primers for the PCR totalled 60 Vbeta and 13 Jbeta. Produced via immunoSEQ multiplex PCR; TCRdb's table is partial and in-frame only. The sample shows some 190,000 clones, approximately 87% of them seen only once. Specimen: PBMCs. This TCR was recovered from a man under 40 in good health and CMV-seronegative. The chain joins TRBV5-5 to TRBJ1-1; possible D gene TRBD1, 6 bases. CDR3 region: CASSPTFRGADTEAFF. DNA of the CDR3: TGTGCCAGCAGCCCAACCTTCAGGGGCGCGGACACTGAAGCTTTCTTT.